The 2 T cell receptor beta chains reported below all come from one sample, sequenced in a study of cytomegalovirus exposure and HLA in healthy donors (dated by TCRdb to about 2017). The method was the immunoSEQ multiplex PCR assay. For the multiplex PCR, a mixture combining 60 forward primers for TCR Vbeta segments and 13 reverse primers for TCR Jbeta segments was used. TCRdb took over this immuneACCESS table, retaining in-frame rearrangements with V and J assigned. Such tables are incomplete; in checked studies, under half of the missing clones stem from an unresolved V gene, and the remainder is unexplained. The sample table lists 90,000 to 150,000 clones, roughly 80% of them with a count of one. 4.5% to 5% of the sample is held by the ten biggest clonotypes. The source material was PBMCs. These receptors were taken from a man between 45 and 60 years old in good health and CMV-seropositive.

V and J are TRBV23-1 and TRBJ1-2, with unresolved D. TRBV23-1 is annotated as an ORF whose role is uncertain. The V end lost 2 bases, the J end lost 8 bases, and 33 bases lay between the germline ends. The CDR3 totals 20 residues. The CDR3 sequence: CASSQKRVSGVMPALSGYTF. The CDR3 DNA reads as TGCGCCAGCAGTCAAAAGAGGGTGTCTGGGGTGATGCCGGCGCTCTCCGGCTACACCTTC.

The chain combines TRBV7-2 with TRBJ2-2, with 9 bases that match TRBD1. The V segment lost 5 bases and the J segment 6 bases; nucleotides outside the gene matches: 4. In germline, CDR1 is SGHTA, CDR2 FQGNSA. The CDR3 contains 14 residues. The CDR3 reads CASSPGQGAGELFF. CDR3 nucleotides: TGTGCCAGCAGCCCGGGACAGGGTGCCGGGGAGCTGTTTTTT.